These 20 T cell receptor beta chains share one sample of origin, sequenced in a study of T-cell reconstitution after alpha-beta-depleted transplantation in children. It was with unique molecular identifiers that the TCRbeta library was prepared. One entry per CDR3 protein, called by TCRdb with MiXCR from the PCR reads. This sample has roughly 590,000 distinct CDR3 sequences, with roughly 15% found just once. The source material was PBMCs from the stem cell graft donor, sampled from the stem cell graft. The receptors come from a human donor who donated a stem cell graft to a child with acute myeloid leukemia.

This clonotype was recorded many times. V is TRBV20-1 and J is TRBJ2-3; D gene uncertain. Germline V gene sequence: CDR1 DFQATT, CDR2 SNEGSKA (reference sequence). CDR3 length: 15 amino acids. With 0 bases removed from V and 0 bases from J, the gap between germline ends came to 10 bases. The CDR3: CSARDSESSTDTQYF. In nucleotides, the CDR3 is TGCAGTGCTAGAGATTCGGAATCTAGCACAGATACGCAGTATTTT.

The genes are TRBV7-2 and TRBJ2-2; possible D gene TRBD1, 5 bases. This CDR3 contains 16 residues. Germline values: CDR1 SGHTA, CDR2 FQGNSA. Trimming took 5 bases from V and 4 from J, leaving 17 bases between them. The CDR3: CASSLGVAEATGELFF. CDR3 bases: TGTGCCAGCAGCCTAGGGGTGGCCGAGGCCACCGGGGAGCTGTTTTTT.

This clonotype was counted at least ten times. J is TRBJ1-2 and V is TRBV20-1; TRBD1 is a possible D gene (5 bases). Germline CDR1 and CDR2: DFQATT and SNEGSKA (reference sequence). The CDR3 length is 15 residues. V gave up 1 base and J gave up 4 bases, with 16 bases separating them. The CDR3 region is CSARAGQEGVYGYTF. CDR3 bases: TGCAGTGCTAGAGCGGGGCAGGAAGGGGTCTATGGCTACACCTTC.

This clonotype was picked up many times. The V call is TRBV7-8, the J call TRBJ1-2; 9 bases align to TRBD1. J lost 8 bases, V lost 3 bases, and 7 bases had no gene match. Germline lookup yields CDR1 SGHVS and CDR2 FQNEAQ. The CDR3 sequence is 14 residues long. In DNA, the CDR3 is TGTGCCAGCAGCTTGAGGAGGGACAGGGACGGCTACACCTTC. Its protein product is CASSLRRDRDGYTF.

Comments on this clonotype: The junction does not match germline at one end; this may be a read error. The V gene is TRBV20-1, the J gene TRBJ2-1; tentatively, D is TRBD2 (6 bases). CDR3 length: 18 residues. Per the germline V gene, CDR1 is DFQATT and CDR2 is SNEGSKA (reference sequence). DNA of the CDR3: TGCTGTGCTAGGGGAGGTGTAGGGGTCGGGAGCTCCTACAATGAGCAGTTCTTC. Translated: CCARGGVGVGSSYNEQFF.

A few counts support this clonotype. The CDR3 sequence is CASSLRGKYEQYF. The CDR3 bases are TGTGCCAGCAGCTTAAGAGGAAAATACGAGCAGTACTTC. The V call is TRBV7-2, the J call TRBJ2-7; D is undetermined. V shed 2 bases and J shed 4 bases, with 9 bases lying between them. The CDR3 spans 13 residues. Germline CDR1 and CDR2: SGHTA and FQGNSA.

This clonotype was detected ten times or more. The chain joins TRBV20-1 to TRBJ2-1, with D possibly being TRBD1 (5 bases). V lost 6 bases and J 8 bases, leaving 11 bases between the germline ends. This CDR3 contains 11 residues. CDR1 is DFQATT, CDR2 SNEGSKA, per germline (reference sequence). For the CDR3, the DNA is TGCAGTGCAGGGGAATTCGATGAGCAGTTCTTC. Encoded protein: CSAGEFDEQFF.

There are many counts of this clonotype. The genes are TRBV20-1 and TRBJ1-1, with a possible D match to TRBD1 (5 bases). This CDR3 spans 14 amino acids. Germline V gene data show CDR1 as DFQATT and CDR2 as SNEGSKA (reference sequence). Trimming removed 2 bases at V and 3 bases at J, with 13 bases between. The CDR3 is CSARPDSFHTEAFF. Here the CDR3 DNA reads TGCAGTGCTAGACCAGACAGTTTTCACACTGAAGCTTTCTTT.

This clonotype was seen many times. The chain has TRBV20-1 and TRBJ2-5; D is ambiguous. Trimming stripped 3 bases from V and 4 bases from J, with 9 bases between. There are 12 residues in the CDR3. CDR1 is DFQATT and CDR2 is SNEGSKA in the germline V gene (reference sequence). Written as DNA, the CDR3 is TGCAGTGCTAGCCCCCGGGCAGAGACCCAGTACTTC. This encodes CSASPRAETQYF.

The sample holds many counts of this clonotype. CDR3 amino acids: CASRTLGQADTEAFF. The CDR3 DNA reads as TGTGCCAGCAGAACATTAGGGCAGGCGGACACTGAAGCTTTCTTT. V gene TRBV27 combines with J gene TRBJ1-1; no clear D gene. The CDR3 is 15 amino acids. V was trimmed by 6 bases and J by 3 bases, leaving 17 bases between them. Germline V gives CDR1 MNHEY, CDR2 SMNVEV (reference sequence).

This clonotype was counted ten times or more. The chain employs TRBV7-3 and TRBJ2-1; perhaps TRBD2 as D (5 bases). The V gene lost 1 base and the J gene lost 4 bases, with 11 bases spanning the gap. The CDR3 totals 15 residues. Germline values: CDR1 SGHTA, CDR2 FQGTGA. The chain's CDR3 is CASSLIGRGYNEQFF. DNA of the CDR3: TGTGCCAGCAGCTTAATTGGCCGAGGGTACAATGAGCAGTTCTTC.

This clonotype was observed a handful of times. V usage is TRBV9 and J usage is TRBJ2-7; 11 bases fit TRBD1. The CDR3 sequence is 16 residues long. J was trimmed by 2 bases and V by 4 bases; bases with no gene match: 8. The germline V gene has CDR1 SGDLS and CDR2 YYNGEE. This CDR3 is CASSPPGTGGAYEQYF. The CDR3 DNA follows: TGTGCCAGCAGCCCTCCCGGGACAGGGGGAGCCTACGAGCAGTACTTC.

The rearrangement joins TRBV7-2 to TRBJ2-3; the match to TRBD2 covers 9 bases. The V and J ends lost 2 bases and 3 bases, in that order; junction bases with no gene match: 6. The CDR3 totals 16 residues. Germline lookup yields CDR1 SGHTA and CDR2 FQGNSA. The CDR3 loop is CASSLSGTSSTDTQYF. CDR3 in DNA: TGTGCCAGCAGCTTAAGCGGGACTAGCTCAACAGATACGCAGTATTTT.

There are many counts of this clonotype. V and J are TRBV20-1 and TRBJ2-3, with a possible D match to TRBD2 (7 bases). V gave up 4 bases and J gave up 7 bases, with 21 bases separating them. The CDR3 covers 15 residues. CDR1 and CDR2 from the germline V gene are DFQATT and SNEGSKA (reference sequence). CDR3 loop: CSATPVGGGVNTQYF. CDR3 in DNA: TGCAGTGCTACCCCGGTAGGGGGGGGTGTTAATACGCAGTATTTT.

The chain couples TRBV30 to TRBJ2-2; a possible D gene is TRBD2 (7 bases). V lost 0 bases and J lost 6, with 23 bases in between. Germline values: CDR1 GTSNPN, CDR2 SVGIG (reference sequence). This CDR3 comprises 18 residues. In DNA form, the CDR3 reads TGTGCCTGGAGTGTACTCTGGAAGGGGGGGCCTGGCGCCGGGGAGCTGTTTTTT. It specifies CAWSVLWKGGPGAGELFF.

This clonotype was counted many times. The chain has TRBV5-1 and TRBJ2-5; D is possibly TRBD2 (5 bases). This CDR3 comprises 15 residues. V was clipped by 6 bases and J by 5 bases, with 20 bases between them. Germline assignment: CDR1 SGHRS and CDR2 YFSETQ. This CDR3 is CASKRRTYARETQYF. The CDR3 bases are TGCGCCAGCAAAAGGCGGACTTACGCTAGGGAGACCCAGTACTTC.

The genes are TRBV5-1 and TRBJ1-1, with 7 bases aligning to TRBD1. Germline V gene data show CDR1 as SGHRS and CDR2 as YFSETQ. The CDR3 length is 15 residues. The junction had 9 bases not matched to a gene; V was cut back by 4 bases and J by 3 bases. In DNA, the CDR3 is TGCGCCAGCAGCCCAGGGACAGAGGTGTACACTGAAGCTTTCTTT. It translates to CASSPGTEVYTEAFF.

The chain uses TRBV3-1 and TRBJ1-1; tentatively, D is TRBD1 (5 bases). This CDR3 is built from 17 residues. Germline assignment: CDR1 LGHDT and CDR2 YNNKEL (reference sequence). Trimming shortened V by 1 base and J by 3 bases, and 18 bases separated the two germline ends. CDR3 in amino acids: CASSQGGHLVRDTEAFF. The CDR3 DNA sequence: TGTGCCAGCAGCCAAGGAGGACACCTGGTTAGGGACACTGAAGCTTTCTTT.

This clonotype was observed a few times. V gene TRBV6-2 or TRBV6-3 combines with J gene TRBJ2-1; no clear D. The CDR3 extends over 11 amino acids. The germline V and J ends were trimmed by 8 bases and 7 bases, with 9 bases remaining between them. The germline V gene has CDR1 MNHEY and CDR2 SVGEGT. The CDR3 coding sequence is TGTGCCAGCGGGTGGCTAAATGAGCAGTTCTTC. Amino acid sequence: CASGWLNEQFF.

This clonotype was counted ten times or more. The chain joins TRBV4-3 to TRBJ2-1, with D perhaps TRBD2 (6 bases). The CDR3 spans 16 residues. Germline assignment: CDR1 LGHNA and CDR2 YSLEER. V was shortened by 0 bases and J by 12 bases, with 21 bases between the two germline ends. The CDR3: CASSQEVGGSLTGQFF. In DNA, the CDR3 is TGCGCCAGCAGCCAAGAGGTCGGGGGATCCCTTACCGGGCAGTTCTTC.